These 2 T cell receptor beta chains originate from one sample sequenced in a study of blood T cell repertoires in COVID-19 (dated by TCRdb to 2018 to 2020). Libraries were prepared through the immunoSEQ multiplex PCR assay. Here the immuneACCESS table is served through TCRdb, limited to in-frame sequences with V and J called. Missing clones are a known gap in these copies; in checked studies unresolved V genes cover under half, and the rest lacks a known reason. The sample records 200,000 or so clones, around 81% of which are singletons. Around 7% of the sample belongs to the ten largest clones. The sequencing input was PBMCs or T cells enriched from blood (not recorded which). The receptors derive from a man aged 40-55 years who had recovered from COVID-19.

The V and J genes are TRBV5-4 and TRBJ2-1; tentatively, D is TRBD1 (5 bases). V dropped 4 bases and J dropped 3 bases, with 14 bases sitting between them. Germline assignment: CDR1 SGHNT and CDR2 YYREEE (reference sequence). CDR3 length: 15 residues. In DNA, the CDR3 is TGTGCCAGCAGCCAAATCTCAGGGTTCTACAATGAGCAGTTCTTC. As protein: CASSQISGFYNEQFF.

CDR3 region: CASSRDERISAYGYTF. CDR3 DNA: TGTGCCAGCTCACGCGATGAGCGGATCTCTGCCTATGGCTACACCTTC. This chain connects TRBV18 to TRBJ1-2; D not certain. CDR3 length: 16 amino acids. Per the germline V gene, CDR1 is KGHSH and CDR2 is LQKENI. V lost 4 bases and J 4 bases, leaving 19 bases between the germline ends.